This T cell receptor beta chain comes out of a study of T-cell memory formation after mild COVID-19. Study at large: Clusters were largely donor specific.

The V gene lost 4 bases and the J gene lost 5 bases, with 11 bases spanning the gap. CDR3 length: 13 amino acids. The germline V gene has CDR1 SGHTA and CDR2 FQGTGA. Study conclusions and caveats: Day 15 to 85 contractors were CD4/CD8 balanced; later expanders leaned CD4+.

TCRalpha and TCRbeta libraries used 5'RACE with constant-segment primers and UMIs. TCRdb redid the calling of the 5' RACE reads with MiXCR, one entry per CDR3 protein. This table holds approximately 230,000 distinct CDR3 sequences, roughly 15% found once. This clonotype has a handful of counts. As yet, its antigen is unknown. The J gene is TRBJ2-5, the V gene TRBV7-3, with D unclear. The sequence derives from a young man who had mild COVID-19 (a few samples of this study predate the infection). Cell type and time point are not known. The sample comprised PBMCs or a T cell subset sorted from them (not recorded which). CDR3 loop: CASSSQMGETQYF. CDR3 DNA sequence: TGTGCCAGCAGCTCACAGATGGGGGAGACCCAGTACTTC.